These 9 T cell receptor beta chains share one sample of origin, sequenced in a study of CD8+ T cells in alopecia areata. Extracted RNA was reverse transcribed, and the resulting cDNA served as sequencing template. Only in-frame clones appear in the TCRdb table, and some are missing; sequencing was by immunoSEQ multiplex PCR. The sample lists around 190,000 clones; less than 65% were seen once. Documented treatment: oral pan-JAK inhibitor, 5-10 mg twice daily. Material: CD4+ T cells sorted from blood, obtained at week 4, from a patient treated with tofacitinib. The receptors come from a human donor with alopecia areata.

The table lists this clone with a count of one. This rearrangement joins TRBV4-1 to TRBJ1-2, with D possibly TRBD1 on 5 matching bases. Germline V gene sequence: CDR1 MGHRA, CDR2 YSYEKL. The CDR3 loop spans 13 amino acids. Trimming stripped 0 bases from V and 8 bases from J, with 10 bases between. CDR3 region: CASSQDRVGGYTF. CDR3 DNA: TGCGCCAGCAGCCAAGACAGGGTGGGAGGCTACACCTTC.

V usage is TRBV10-3 and J usage is TRBJ1-5, with D maybe TRBD1 (5 bases). The CDR3 contains 15 residues. The germline V and J ends were trimmed by 5 bases and 0 bases, with 11 bases remaining between them. Germline-derived CDR1 and CDR2 are ENHRY and SYGVKD. CDR3 in amino acids: CAISSLRGSNQPQHF. The CDR3 region has the DNA TGTGCCATCAGTTCTTTAAGGGGTAGCAATCAGCCCCAGCATTTT.

This clone was counted a few times. The chain carries TRBV6-5 and TRBJ2-1; the match to TRBD2 covers 7 bases. V gave up 7 bases and J gave up 14 bases; unmatched junction bases: 17. Germline loops: CDR1 MNHEY, CDR2 SVGAGI. The CDR3 has 14 amino acids. The CDR3 DNA sequence: TGTGCCAGCACCGAAACCCAGCGGGGTGGGCCTAAGTTCTTC. Protein: CASTETQRGGPKFF.

This chain connects TRBV4-2 to TRBJ2-4; 7 positions match TRBD2. The CDR3 spans 17 residues. With 5 bases clipped from V and 6 bases from J, the junction kept 16 bases outside the gene matches. Germline CDR1 LGHNA, CDR2 YNFKEQ. The CDR3 spells CASSRAPGERGTNIQYF. CDR3 sequence (DNA): TGTGCCAGCAGCAGGGCCCCCGGAGAGCGGGGCACAAACATTCAGTACTTC.

The V call is TRBV7-9, the J call TRBJ2-1, with 14 nucleotides matching TRBD2. Germline V CDR1 and CDR2: SEHNR, FQNEAQ (reference sequence). The CDR3 totals 14 residues. Trimming cost V 1 base and J 12 bases; bases outside gene matches: 2. This CDR3 reads CASSLGGTSGGQFF. The CDR3 region has the DNA TGTGCCAGCAGCTTAGGAGGGACTAGCGGGGGGCAGTTCTTC. Full variable domain (rest looked up from reference TRBV7-9 and TRBJ2-1): DTGVSQNPRHKITKRGQNVTFRCDPISEHNRLYWYRQTLGQGPEFLTYFQNEAQLEKSRLLSDRFSAERPKGSFSTLEIQRTEQGDSAMYLCASSLGGTSGGQFFGPGTRLTVL.

The chain links TRBV13 to TRBJ2-3; no clear D. Trimming cost V 4 bases and J 2 bases, with 1 base left between them. There are 11 residues in the CDR3. The germline V gene has CDR1 PRHDT and CDR2 FYEKMQ (reference sequence). CDR3 loop: CASSYTDTQYF. The CDR3 DNA reads TGTGCCAGCAGCTACACAGATACGCAGTATTTT.

J is TRBJ1-1 and V is TRBV6-6; the match to TRBD1 covers 7 bases. J gave up 0 bases and V 5 bases, and 3 bases lay outside the gene matches. This CDR3 is 14 amino acids long. The germline V gene encodes CDR1 MNHNY and CDR2 SVGAGI (reference sequence). The DNA of the CDR3 is TGTGCCAGCAGTCCGGGACAGATGAACACTGAAGCTTTCTTT. Protein: CASSPGQMNTEAFF.

A single count supports this clone. This sequence joins TRBV29-1 and TRBJ2-5; TRBD2 aligns across 9 bases. V gave up 3 bases and J gave up 5 bases; unmatched junction bases: 10. Germline lookup yields CDR1 SQVTM and CDR2 ANQGSEA. The CDR3 runs to 15 residues. The CDR3 DNA reads as TGCAGCGTTGAGGTTTGGGCTAGCGGGGCGGAGACCCAGTACTTC. Translating it yields CSVEVWASGAETQYF.

V is TRBV30 and J is TRBJ2-1; 11 bases are a match to TRBD1. The CDR3 totals 15 residues. The ends lost 1 base at V and 9 bases at J; junction bases unmatched: 8. Germline loops: CDR1 GTSNPN, CDR2 SVGIG (reference sequence). The CDR3 is CAWSGGTGGLSEQFF. The CDR3 DNA reads as TGTGCCTGGAGTGGAGGGACAGGGGGTCTTAGTGAGCAGTTCTTC.